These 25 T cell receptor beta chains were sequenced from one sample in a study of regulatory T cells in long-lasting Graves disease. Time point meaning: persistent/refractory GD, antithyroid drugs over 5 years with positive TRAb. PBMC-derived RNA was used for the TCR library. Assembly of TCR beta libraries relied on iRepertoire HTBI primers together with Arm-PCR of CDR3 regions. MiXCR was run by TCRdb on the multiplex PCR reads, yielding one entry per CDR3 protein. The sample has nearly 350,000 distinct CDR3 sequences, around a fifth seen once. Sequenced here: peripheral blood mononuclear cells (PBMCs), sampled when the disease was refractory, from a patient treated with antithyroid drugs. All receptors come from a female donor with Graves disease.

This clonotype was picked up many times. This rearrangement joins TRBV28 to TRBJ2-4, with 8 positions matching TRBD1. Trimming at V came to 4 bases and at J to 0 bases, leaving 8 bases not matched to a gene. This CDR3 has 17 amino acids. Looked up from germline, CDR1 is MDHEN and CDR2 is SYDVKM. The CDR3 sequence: CASSSRTGKLAKNIQYF. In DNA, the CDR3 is TGTGCCAGCAGTTCAAGGACAGGGAAACTAGCCAAAAACATTCAGTACTTC.

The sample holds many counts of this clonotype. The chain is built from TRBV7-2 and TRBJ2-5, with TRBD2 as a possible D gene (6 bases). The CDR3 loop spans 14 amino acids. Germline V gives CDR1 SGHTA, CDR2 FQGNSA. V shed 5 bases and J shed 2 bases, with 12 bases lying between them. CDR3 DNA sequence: TGTGCCAGCAGCCCCGGGACTCAACAAGAGACCCAGTACTTC. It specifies CASSPGTQQETQYF.

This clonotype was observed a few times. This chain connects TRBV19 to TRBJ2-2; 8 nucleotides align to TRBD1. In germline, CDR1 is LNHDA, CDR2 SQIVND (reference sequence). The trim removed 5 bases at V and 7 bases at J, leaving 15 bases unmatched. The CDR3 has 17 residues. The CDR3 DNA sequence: TGTGCCAGTAGTCAACCCCAGGGGGCCAGAGTCGACGGGGAGCTGTTTTTT. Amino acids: CASSQPQGARVDGELFF.

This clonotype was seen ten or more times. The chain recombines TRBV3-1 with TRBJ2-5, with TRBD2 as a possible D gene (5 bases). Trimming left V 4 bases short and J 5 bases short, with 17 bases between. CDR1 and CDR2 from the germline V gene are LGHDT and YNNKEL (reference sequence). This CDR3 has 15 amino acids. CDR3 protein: CASSRAPGVLETQYF. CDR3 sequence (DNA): TGTGCCAGCAGCCGAGCACCCGGGGTTTTGGAGACCCAGTACTTC.

The CDR3: CASSQPDRGNQPQHF. Written as DNA, the CDR3 is TGCGCCAGCAGCCAACCGGACAGGGGGAATCAGCCCCAGCATTTT. This chain links TRBV4-1 with TRBJ1-5; TRBD1 matches at 10 bases. Germline loops: CDR1 MGHRA, CDR2 YSYEKL. V lost 2 bases, J lost 4 bases, and 2 bases stayed unmatched. CDR3 length: 15 amino acids.

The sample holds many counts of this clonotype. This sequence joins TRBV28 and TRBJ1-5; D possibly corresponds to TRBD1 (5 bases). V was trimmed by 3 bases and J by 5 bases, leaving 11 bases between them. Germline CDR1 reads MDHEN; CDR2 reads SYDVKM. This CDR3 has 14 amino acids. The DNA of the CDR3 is TGTGCCAGCAGTTTGGGACCCCCATATCAGCCCCAGCATTTT. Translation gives CASSLGPPYQPQHF.

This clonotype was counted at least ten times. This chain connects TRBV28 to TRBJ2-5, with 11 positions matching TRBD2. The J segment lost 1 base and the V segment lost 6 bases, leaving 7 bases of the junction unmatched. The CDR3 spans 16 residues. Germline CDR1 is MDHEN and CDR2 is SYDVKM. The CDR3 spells CASSPPGLAVQETQYF. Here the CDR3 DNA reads TGTGCCAGCAGCCCCCCGGGACTAGCGGTCCAAGAGACCCAGTACTTC.

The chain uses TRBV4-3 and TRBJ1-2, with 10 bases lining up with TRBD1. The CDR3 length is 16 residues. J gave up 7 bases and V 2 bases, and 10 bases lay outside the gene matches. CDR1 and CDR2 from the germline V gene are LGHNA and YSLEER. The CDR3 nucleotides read TGCGCCAGCAGCCAAACTTATCGACAGGGGGCGGGTGGCTACACCTTC. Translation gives CASSQTYRQGAGGYTF.

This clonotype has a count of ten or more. The CDR3: CSARATGMGQTQYF. The DNA of the CDR3 is TGCAGTGCTAGAGCGACAGGGATGGGGCAGACCCAGTACTTC. The chain combines TRBV20-1 with TRBJ2-5; 7 nucleotides line up with TRBD1. Germline CDR1 reads DFQATT; CDR2 reads SNEGSKA (reference sequence). After removal of 1 base from V and 6 bases from J, the junction contained 8 bases not matched to a gene. The CDR3 sequence is 14 residues long.

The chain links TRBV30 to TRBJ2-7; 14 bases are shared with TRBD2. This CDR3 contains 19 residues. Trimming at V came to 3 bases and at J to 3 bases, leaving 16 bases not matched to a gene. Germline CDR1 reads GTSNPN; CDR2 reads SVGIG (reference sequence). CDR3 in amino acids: CAWSVGGLAGDHWRYEQYF. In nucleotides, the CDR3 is TGTGCCTGGAGCGTGGGGGGACTAGCGGGAGATCATTGGCGCTACGAGCAGTACTTC.

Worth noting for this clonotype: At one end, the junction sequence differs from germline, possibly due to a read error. The CDR3 is CASSLNTEASF. The DNA for the CDR3 is TGTGCCAGCAGCCTTAACACTGAAGCTTCCTTT. This sequence joins TRBV3-1 and TRBJ1-1; no reliable D call. The germline gives CDR1 LGHDT, CDR2 YNNKEL (reference sequence). CDR3 length equals 11 residues.

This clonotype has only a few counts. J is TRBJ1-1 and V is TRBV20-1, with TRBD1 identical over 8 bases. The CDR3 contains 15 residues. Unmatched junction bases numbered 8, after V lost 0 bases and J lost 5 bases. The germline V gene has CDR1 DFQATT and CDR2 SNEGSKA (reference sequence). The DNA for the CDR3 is TGCAGTGCTAGAGAGATCCTCAGGGGGCGAACTGAAGCTTTCTTT. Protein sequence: CSAREILRGRTEAFF.

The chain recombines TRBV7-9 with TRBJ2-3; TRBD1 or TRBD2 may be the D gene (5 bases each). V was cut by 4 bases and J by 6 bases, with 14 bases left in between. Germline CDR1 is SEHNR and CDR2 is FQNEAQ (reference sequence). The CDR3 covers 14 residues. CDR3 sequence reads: CASSSSLGEDTQYF. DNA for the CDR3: TGTGCCAGCAGCTCCTCGCTGGGGGAGGATACGCAGTATTTT. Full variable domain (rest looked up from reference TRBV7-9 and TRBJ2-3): DTGVSQNPRHKITKRGQNVTFRCDPISEHNRLYWYRQTLGQGPEFLTYFQNEAQLEKSRLLSDRFSAERPKGSFSTLEIQRTEQGDSAMYLCASSSSLGEDTQYFGPGTRLTVL.

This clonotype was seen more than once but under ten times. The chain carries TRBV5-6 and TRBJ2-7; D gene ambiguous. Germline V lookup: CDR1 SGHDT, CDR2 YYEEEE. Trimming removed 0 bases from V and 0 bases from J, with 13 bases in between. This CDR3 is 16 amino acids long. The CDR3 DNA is TGTGCCAGCAGCTTGGTTCGGTGGAATAGCTCCTACGAGCAGTACTTC. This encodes CASSLVRWNSSYEQYF.

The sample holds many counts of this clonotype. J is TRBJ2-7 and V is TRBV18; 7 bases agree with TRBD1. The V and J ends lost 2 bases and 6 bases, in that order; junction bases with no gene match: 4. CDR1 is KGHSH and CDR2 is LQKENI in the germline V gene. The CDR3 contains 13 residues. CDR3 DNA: TGTGCCAGCTCACCAGACAGGGCTGGCGAGCAGTACTTC. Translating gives CASSPDRAGEQYF.

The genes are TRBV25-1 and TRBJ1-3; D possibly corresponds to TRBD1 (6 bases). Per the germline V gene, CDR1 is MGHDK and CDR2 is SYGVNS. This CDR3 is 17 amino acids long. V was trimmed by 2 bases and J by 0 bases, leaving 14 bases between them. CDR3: CASSEAVRQVSGNTIYF. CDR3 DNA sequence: TGTGCCAGCAGTGAAGCGGTGAGACAGGTCTCTGGAAACACCATATATTTT.

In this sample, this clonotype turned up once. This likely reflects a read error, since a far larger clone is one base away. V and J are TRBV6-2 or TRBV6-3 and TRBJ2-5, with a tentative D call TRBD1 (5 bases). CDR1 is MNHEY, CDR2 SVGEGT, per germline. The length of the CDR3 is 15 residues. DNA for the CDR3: TGTGCCAGCAGTTACTCGGGTGGGGCGGCTGAGACCCTGTACTTC. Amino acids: CASSYSGGAAETLYF.

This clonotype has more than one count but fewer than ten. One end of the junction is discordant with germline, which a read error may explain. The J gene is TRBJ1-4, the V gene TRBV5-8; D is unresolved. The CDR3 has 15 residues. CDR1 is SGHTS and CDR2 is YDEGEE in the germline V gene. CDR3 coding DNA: TGTGCCAGCAGCCACGTTCGTGAGGCGAGTGAAAAACCGTTTTTT. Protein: CASSHVREASEKPFF.

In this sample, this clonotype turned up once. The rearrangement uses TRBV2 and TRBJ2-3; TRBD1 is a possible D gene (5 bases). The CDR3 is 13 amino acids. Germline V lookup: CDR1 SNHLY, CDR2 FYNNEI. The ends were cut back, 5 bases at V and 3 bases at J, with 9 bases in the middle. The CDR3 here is CASSMTDTDTQYF. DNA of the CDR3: TGTGCCAGCAGTATGACAGATACAGATACGCAGTATTTT.

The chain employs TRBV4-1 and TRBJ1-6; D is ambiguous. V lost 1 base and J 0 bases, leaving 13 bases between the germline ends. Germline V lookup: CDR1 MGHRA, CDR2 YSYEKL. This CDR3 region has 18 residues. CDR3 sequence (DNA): TGCGCCAGCAGCCAAGTGGAAGAGCGCCACTCCTATAATTCACCCCTCCACTTT. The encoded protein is CASSQVEERHSYNSPLHF.

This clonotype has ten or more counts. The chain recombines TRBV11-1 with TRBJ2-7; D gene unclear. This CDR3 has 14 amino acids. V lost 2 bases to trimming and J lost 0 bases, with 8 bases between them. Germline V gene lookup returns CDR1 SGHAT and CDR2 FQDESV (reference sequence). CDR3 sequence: CASSLLGNSYEQYF. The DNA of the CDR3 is TGTGCCAGCAGCTTACTGGGAAACTCCTACGAGCAGTACTTC. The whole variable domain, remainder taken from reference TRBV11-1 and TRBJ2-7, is EAEVAQSPRYKITEKSQAVAFWCDPISGHATLYWYRQILGQGPELLVQFQDESVVDDSQLPKDRFSAERLKGVDSTLKIQPAELGDSAMYLCASSLLGNSYEQYFGPGTRLTVT.

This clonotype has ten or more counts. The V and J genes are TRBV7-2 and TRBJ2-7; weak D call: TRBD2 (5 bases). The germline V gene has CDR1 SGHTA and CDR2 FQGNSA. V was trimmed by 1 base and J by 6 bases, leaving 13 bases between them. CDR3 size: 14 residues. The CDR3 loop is CASSLDGLAREQYF. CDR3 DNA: TGTGCCAGCAGCTTAGATGGCCTAGCCCGCGAGCAGTACTTC.

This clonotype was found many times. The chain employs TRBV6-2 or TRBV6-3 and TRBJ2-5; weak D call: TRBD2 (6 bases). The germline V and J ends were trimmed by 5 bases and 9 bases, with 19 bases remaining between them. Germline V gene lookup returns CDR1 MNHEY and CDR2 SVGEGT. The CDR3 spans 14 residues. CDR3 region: CASSELRPGSAQYF. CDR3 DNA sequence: TGTGCCAGCAGTGAGTTACGCCCCGGGAGCGCCCAGTACTTC.

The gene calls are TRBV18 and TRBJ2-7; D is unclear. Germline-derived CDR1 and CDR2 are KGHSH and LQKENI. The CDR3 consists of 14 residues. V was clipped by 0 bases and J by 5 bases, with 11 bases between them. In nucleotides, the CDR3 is TGTGCCAGCTCACCACCGGTGGGTACCCACGAGCAGTACTTC. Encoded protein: CASSPPVGTHEQYF.

DNA of the CDR3: TGTGCCAGCAGTTACCCGTACGAGCAGTACTTC. Translation gives CASSYPYEQYF. The V gene is TRBV6-5, the J gene TRBJ2-7; D call uncertain. The germline gives CDR1 MNHEY, CDR2 SVGAGI. Trimming cost V 2 bases and J 4 bases, with 3 bases left between them. The CDR3 spans 11 residues.